These 19 T cell receptor beta chains came from one sample sequenced in a study of identical twins (TCRdb year 2016). The method behind the library was 5' RACE. The sample was run on an Illumina HiSeq 2000. TCRdb's own reprocessing of the public reads used fastp at Q25 and MiXCR and kept productive beta chains. Every CDR3 protein is listed once, alongside the most common genes and DNA of its rows. For this sample there are around 1.7 million distinct CDR3 sequences; under 35% appear just once. The top ten clones comprise around 0.25% of the sample. Sequencing was done on a sample of cord blood. These receptors were taken from a newborn girl in good health.

Regarding this clonotype: A read error may account for a junction end that differs from germline. The gene calls are TRBV6-2 or TRBV6-3 and TRBJ1-2; D gene unclear. The CDR3 sequence is 14 residues long. Germline V CDR1 and CDR2: MNHEY, SVGEGT. In nucleotides, the CDR3 is TGTGCCAGCAGTCACTCCGGCGGTAACTATGGCTACACCTTC. Translating it yields CASSHSGGNYGYTF.

In this sample, this clonotype turned up once. The rearrangement links TRBV7-9 to TRBJ1-2, with no clear D. Germline V gene data show CDR1 as SEHNR and CDR2 as FQNEAQ (reference sequence). The CDR3 contains 14 residues. V was pared by 1 base and J by 4 bases, with 10 bases between. The CDR3 reads CASSLVGGTYGYTF. The CDR3 DNA is TGTGCCAGCAGCTTAGTGGGAGGAACCTATGGCTACACCTTC.

This chain connects TRBV7-9 to TRBJ1-2, with D possibly being TRBD1 (5 bases). The CDR3 has 12 residues. Between the trimmed V and J ends, which lost 10 bases and 4 bases, there was a span of 13 bases. Germline loops: CDR1 SEHNR, CDR2 FQNEAQ (reference sequence). As DNA, the CDR3 is TGTGCCACCATGGGGGGGATCTATGGCTACACCTTC. Its protein product is CATMGGIYGYTF.

The chain joins TRBV12-3 or TRBV12-4 to TRBJ1-1; tentative D call: TRBD1 (6 bases). CDR3 length: 14 amino acids. V shed 5 bases and J shed 6 bases, with 16 bases lying between them. CDR3 DNA: TGTGCCAGCAGTGACTCCTACAGGGTCGCTGAAGCTTTCTTT. As protein: CASSDSYRVAEAFF.

This clonotype came up a few times. The V and J genes are TRBV7-2 and TRBJ2-7; 10 bases are a match to TRBD2. Matching the DNA end better, TRBJ2-5 makes the J call doubtful. CDR3 length: 17 residues. CDR1 and CDR2 from the germline V gene are SGHTA and FQGNSA. Here the CDR3 DNA reads TGTGCCAGCAGCTCTAGAGGTTGGCTAGCGGGAGCCCAGACCCAGTACTTC. Its translation: CASSSRGWLAGAQTQYF.

At least ten counts were recorded for this clonotype. The chain links TRBV6-5 to TRBJ1-1, with D unresolved. Deletions cut 5 bases from V and 4 bases from J, with 17 bases between. CDR1 and CDR2 (germline): MNHEY, SVGAGI. This CDR3 has 15 residues. The CDR3 region has the DNA TGTGCCAGCAGTCCGTCGGACGCCTTGAGCACTGAAGCTTTCTTT. It specifies CASSPSDALSTEAFF.

This clonotype was detected only a few times. The chain is built from TRBV6-6 and TRBJ2-3; D is uncertain. Germline V gives CDR1 MNHNY, CDR2 SVGAGI (reference sequence). V lost 7 bases to trimming and J lost 1 base, with 9 bases between them. The CDR3 contains 13 residues. This chain's CDR3 is CASTNGRTDTQYF. The CDR3 coding sequence is TGTGCCAGCACCAACGGACGCACAGATACGCAGTATTTT.

The chain is built from TRBV29-1 and TRBJ1-2; tentatively, D is TRBD1 (6 bases). The CDR3 is 17 residues long. V lost 3 bases to trimming and J lost 4 bases, with 24 bases between them. Germline V gene lookup returns CDR1 SQVTM and CDR2 ANQGSEA. The CDR3 loop reads CSVDSWDILTSGYGYTF. As DNA, the CDR3 is TGCAGCGTTGATAGTTGGGACATTCTAACTTCGGGCTATGGCTACACCTTC.

Note on this clonotype: This may be a read error, as it is one base from a much larger clone. The rearrangement joins TRBV24-1 to TRBJ2-1; D is perhaps TRBD1 or TRBD2 (5 bases each). The CDR3 is made up of 14 amino acids. Germline V gene lookup returns CDR1 KGHDR and CDR2 SFDVKD. V lost 2 bases to trimming and J lost 3 bases, with 7 bases between them. This CDR3 is CATSDWDGYNEQFF. The CDR3 DNA follows: TGTGCCACCAGTGATTGGGACGGCTACAATGAGCAGTTCTTC.

About this clonotype: Without the conserved terminal phenylalanine or tryptophan, this CDR3 likely stems from a read error. The J gene is TRBJ1-1, the V gene TRBV12-3 or TRBV12-4, with D possibly matching TRBD1 (5 bases). The CDR3 consists of 13 residues. V was shortened by 3 bases and J by 0 bases, with 5 bases between the two germline ends. CDR3 residues: CASSLGVNTEAFV. The CDR3 coding sequence is TGTGCCAGCAGTTTGGGGGTGAACACTGAAGCTTTCGTT.

For this clonotype: Compared with germline, one end of the junction differs, possibly owing to a read error. The rearrangement uses TRBV7-9 and TRBJ1-2, with D possibly TRBD1 on 5 matching bases. The length of the CDR3 is 13 residues. CDR1 is SEHNR, CDR2 FQNEAQ, per germline (reference sequence). CDR3 DNA: TGTGCCTGCAGCTCCACGGGACACTATGGCTACACCTTC. Its protein is CACSSTGHYGYTF. The entire variable domain, with the rest obtained from reference TRBV7-9 and TRBJ1-2, is as follows: DTGVSQNPRHKITKRGQNVTFRCDPISEHNRLYWYRQTLGQGPEFLTYFQNEAQLEKSRLLSDRFSAERPKGSFSTLEIQRTEQGDSAMYLCACSSTGHYGYTFGSGTRLTVV.

This clonotype was recorded a few times. The rearrangement uses TRBV27 and TRBJ2-2; no reliable D call. Germline CDR1 and CDR2: MNHEY and SMNVEV (reference sequence). The CDR3 totals 16 residues. V was cut by 3 bases and J by 0 bases, with 11 bases left in between. The CDR3 coding sequence is TGTGCCAGCAGTTTTCTGTGGCGATCGAACACCGGGGAGCTGTTTTTT. The encoded protein is CASSFLWRSNTGELFF.

The rearrangement links TRBV7-9 to TRBJ1-1; D is undetermined. V lost 5 bases and J lost 10, with 14 bases in between. This CDR3 comprises 12 residues. Germline values: CDR1 SEHNR, CDR2 FQNEAQ (reference sequence). CDR3 sequence (DNA): TGTGCCAGCAGCCCCCCAATGGCCCCAGCTTTCTTT. This codes for CASSPPMAPAFF.

The chain links TRBV24-1 to TRBJ2-7; D gene unclear. Trimming shortened V by 4 bases and J by 3 bases, and 18 bases separated the two germline ends. Germline values: CDR1 KGHDR, CDR2 SFDVKD. This CDR3 comprises 16 residues. CDR3 loop: CATSEETHTDYYEQYF. CDR3 nucleotide sequence: TGTGCCACCAGTGAAGAGACACACACTGATTACTACGAGCAGTACTTC.

This chain links TRBV5-1 with TRBJ2-5; 9 bases are shared with TRBD2. Germline V gene data show CDR1 as SGHRS and CDR2 as YFSETQ. The CDR3 covers 14 residues. V lost 5 bases, J lost 0 bases, and 2 bases stayed unmatched. Written as DNA, the CDR3 is TGCGCCAGCAGAGCGGGGGGCTACCAAGAGACCCAGTACTTC. As protein: CASRAGGYQETQYF.

This chain links TRBV9 with TRBJ2-5; no definite D call. V was cut by 0 bases and J by 2 bases, with 14 bases left in between. The CDR3 is made up of 16 amino acids. The germline CDR1 and CDR2 sequences are SGDLS and YYNGEE. This CDR3 reads CASSVGVADSQETQYF. In DNA, the CDR3 is TGTGCCAGCAGCGTAGGGGTGGCGGATTCACAAGAGACCCAGTACTTC. Full variable domain (remainder filled in from reference TRBV9 and TRBJ2-5): DSGVTQTPKHLITATGQRVTLRCSPRSGDLSVYWYQQSLDQGLQFLIQYYNGEERAKGNILERFSAQQFPDLHSELNLSSLELGDSALYFCASSVGVADSQETQYFGPGTRLLVL.

This clonotype was recorded many times. The chain employs TRBV12-3 or TRBV12-4 and TRBJ1-2; D is ambiguous. There are 14 residues in the CDR3. The V and J ends lost 2 bases and 2 bases respectively, with 9 bases between them. In DNA, the CDR3 is TGTGCCAGCAGTTTATTACGAGGGAACTATGGCTACACCTTC. This encodes CASSLLRGNYGYTF.

The rearrangement joins TRBV20-1 to TRBJ2-7; D ambiguous. This CDR3 region has 10 residues. V lost 6 bases and J 6 bases, leaving 9 bases between the germline ends. Germline V gene data show CDR1 as DFQATT and CDR2 as SNEGSKA (reference sequence). The DNA for the CDR3 is TGCAGTGCCCCCTTCGGCGAGCAGTACTTC. It yields the protein CSAPFGEQYF.

The genes are TRBV20-1 and TRBJ2-3; TRBD2 aligns across 7 bases. V dropped 3 bases and J dropped 0; count of bases not matched to a gene: 12. Germline V CDR1 and CDR2: DFQATT, SNEGSKA (reference sequence). This CDR3 is built from 17 residues. This CDR3 reads CSASEWGGSTSTDTQYF. CDR3 sequence (DNA): TGCAGTGCTAGCGAGTGGGGAGGGTCGACTAGCACAGATACGCAGTATTTT.